Listed below are T cell receptor beta chains from one sample, sequenced in a study of T cell responses to AZD1222 COVID-19 vaccine. Produced via immunoSEQ multiplex PCR; TCRdb's table is partial and in-frame only. Among under 150,000 clones listed, roughly 87% were seen once. The input for sequencing was peripheral blood, taken 28 days after the second AZD1222 dose. The receptor set was obtained from an adult who received the AZD1222 COVID-19 vaccine. Each CDR3 is given with its conserved first and last residue. Each record gives: V gene, D gene, clone size, J gene, CDR3 protein, CDR3 DNA. The D gene is left open where the match is weak. Size values are once, few and many counts, or a class for expanded clones, and some rows have none.

>TRBV27|-|few|TRBJ1-5
CASSFREPVSNQPQHF
TGTGCCAGCAGTTTTCGTGAGCCGGTTAGCAATCAGCCCCAGCATTTT
>TRBV7-2|TRBD1|-|TRBJ1-2
CASSLGQGDSYGYTF
TGTGCCAGCAGCCTGGGACAGGGAGACTCCTATGGCTACACCTTC
>TRBV6-5|-|once|TRBJ1-4
CASTHGGTNEKLFF
TGTGCCAGCACCCATGGAGGGACTAATGAAAAACTGTTTTTT
>TRBV7-9|-|once|TRBJ1-1
CASSLGVEAFF
TGTGCCAGCAGCTTGGGGGTAGAAGCTTTCTTT
>TRBV7-2|-|-|TRBJ2-7
CASSPRSGSTYYEQYF
TGTGCCAGCAGCCCCAGGTCGGGTAGTACTTACTACGAGCAGTACTTC
>TRBV6-5|-|once|TRBJ1-5
CASTGDQPQHF
TGTGCCAGCACCGGGGATCAGCCCCAGCATTTT
>TRBV13|TRBD2|-|TRBJ2-6
CASSSSRVAGVPGVSGANVLTF
TGTGCCAGCAGCTCCTCCCGGGTAGCGGGGGTCCCAGGAGTCTCTGGGGCCAACGTCCTGACTTTC
>TRBV7-8|-|-|TRBJ1-4
CASSPVWGGRSEKLFF
TGTGCCAGCAGCCCAGTTTGGGGTGGCAGGAGTGAAAAACTGTTTTTT
>TRBV24-1|-|once|TRBJ2-1
CATSEGGPSSYNEQFF
TGTGCCACCAGTGAGGGCGGACCGAGCTCCTACAATGAGCAGTTCTTC
>TRBV7-9|-|-|TRBJ1-2
CASSLGGMANGYTF
TGTGCCAGCAGCTTAGGGGGGATGGCGAATGGCTACACCTTC
>TRBV3-1/TRBV3-2|-|-|TRBJ2-3
CASSSSWTGDRGKSGGARGQYF
TGTGCCAGCAGCTCAAGTTGGACCGGGGACAGGGGAAAGAGCGGGGGGGCCCGCGGGCAGTATTTT
>TRBV20-1|-|-|TRBJ1-5
CSARANQPQHF
TGCAGTGCTAGAGCCAATCAGCCCCAGCATTTT
>TRBV4-3|-|-|TRBJ1-1
CASSLGGTVTEAFF
TGCGCCAGCAGCCTGGGGGGCACGGTCACTGAAGCTTTCTTT
>TRBV9|-|-|TRBJ1-1
CASSVHQGQGRMNTEAFF
TGTGCCAGCAGCGTACACCAAGGGCAGGGGCGAATGAACACTGAAGCTTTCTTT
>TRBV9|-|-|TRBJ2-1
CASSVAQNLYNEQFF
TGTGCCAGCAGCGTAGCCCAGAACCTCTACAATGAGCAGTTCTTC
>TRBV5-1|-|-|TRBJ2-5
CASSLDQETQYF
TGCGCCAGCAGCTTGGACCAAGAGACCCAGTACTTC
>TRBV5-1|-|many|TRBJ2-7
CASSPQTGVPITYEQYF
TGCGCCAGCAGCCCGCAGACGGGGGTACCCATCACCTACGAGCAGTACTTC
>TRBV19|-|-|TRBJ1-5
CASSPRQSIRDQPQHF
TGTGCCAGTAGTCCCCGACAGAGTATCAGGGATCAGCCCCAGCATTTT
>TRBV24-1|TRBD1|-|TRBJ1-5
CATSPNGQGGVVGNQPQHF
TGTGCCACCAGCCCAAACGGACAGGGAGGTGTAGTGGGGAATCAGCCCCAGCATTTT
>TRBV10-3|TRBD1|-|TRBJ1-1
CAISPGQGALAEAFF
TGTGCCATCAGCCCGGGACAGGGGGCTTTGGCTGAAGCTTTCTTT
>TRBV9|-|-|TRBJ2-2
CASSLFPGELFF
TGTGCCAGCAGCCTGTTCCCCGGGGAGCTGTTTTTT
>TRBV5-8|-|-|TRBJ2-3
CASSPVNRVSTDTQYF
TGTGCCAGCAGCCCGGTGAATAGGGTTAGCACAGATACGCAGTATTTT
>TRBV18|-|-|TRBJ2-6
CASSPQSGGTYTGANVLTF
TGTGCCAGCTCACCACAGTCGGGGGGCACGTATACTGGGGCCAACGTCCTGACTTTC
>TRBV4-2|-|-|TRBJ1-5
CASSQAGSYNQPQHF
TGTGCCAGCAGCCAAGCAGGGTCCTACAATCAGCCCCAGCATTTT
>TRBV7-8|-|-|TRBJ1-1
CVSGGGESTEAFF
TGTGTCTCGGGGGGGGGCGAGAGCACTGAAGCTTTCTTT
>TRBV9|-|-|TRBJ1-4
CASSVTQGTNEKLFF
TGTGCCAGCAGCGTCACACAGGGAACTAATGAAAAACTGTTTTTT
>TRBV5-1|-|-|TRBJ1-2
CASSLGTATYGYTF
TGCGCCAGCAGCTTGGGGACAGCCACCTATGGCTACACCTTC
>TRBV3-1/TRBV3-2|TRBD1|-|TRBJ1-2
CASSLTGEGGYGYTF
TGTGCCAGCAGCCTTACAGGGGAGGGGGGCTATGGCTACACCTTC
>TRBV15|-|-|TRBJ1-2
CATSRDFAGGHGYTF
TGTGCCACCAGCAGAGATTTTGCGGGGGGTCATGGCTACACCTTC
>TRBV30|-|-|TRBJ1-5
CAWSVQVGGIQPQHF
TGTGCCTGGAGTGTACAAGTCGGGGGAATTCAGCCCCAGCATTTT
>TRBV7-3|TRBD2|-|TRBJ2-2
CASSREGSGTGELFF
TGTGCCAGCAGCCGGGAGGGGTCGGGCACCGGGGAGCTGTTTTTT
>TRBV19|-|-|TRBJ1-5
CASSIYPRAGTGFQPQHF
TGTGCCAGTAGTATATACCCTCGGGCTGGAACAGGGTTTCAGCCCCAGCATTTT
>TRBV7-2|TRBD1|few|TRBJ1-1
CASSQQGANTEAFF
TGTGCCAGCAGCCAACAGGGGGCTAACACTGAAGCTTTCTTT
>TRBV5-6|-|-|TRBJ2-7
CASSLLWGAGSYEQYF
TGTGCCAGCAGCTTGTTATGGGGGGCGGGCTCCTACGAGCAGTACTTC
>TRBV9|-|-|TRBJ1-6
CASSVVADSGNSPLHF
TGTGCCAGCAGCGTAGTGGCGGACAGCGGGAACTCACCCCTCCACTTT
>TRBV28|-|-|TRBJ2-2
CASRTTTGELFF
TGTGCCAGCAGAACTACCACCGGGGAGCTGTTTTTT
>TRBV18|TRBD1|-|TRBJ1-2
CASSPETGTGDYTF
TGTGCCAGCTCACCAGAGACAGGGACGGGGGACTACACCTTC
>TRBV28|-|-|TRBJ1-1
CASSLGRMNTEAFF
TGTGCCAGCAGTTTGGGACGGATGAACACTGAAGCTTTCTTT
>TRBV13|TRBD2|-|TRBJ2-3
CASSFRLAPSTDTQYF
TGTGCCAGCAGTTTTAGACTAGCGCCTAGCACAGATACGCAGTATTTT
>TRBV6-5|-|-|TRBJ1-1
CASQTSGRRNTEAFF
TGTGCCAGCCAAACGTCAGGGAGACGGAACACTGAAGCTTTCTTT
>TRBV6-5|TRBD1|few|TRBJ1-2
CASILGQGGYGYTF
TGTGCCAGCATCCTGGGACAGGGGGGCTATGGCTACACCTTC
>TRBV5-4|-|-|TRBJ1-1
CASSLTVNTEAFF
TGTGCCAGCAGCTTGACGGTGAACACTGAAGCTTTCTTT
>TRBV2|-|-|TRBJ1-6
CASSSRSPLHF
TGTGCCAGCAGTTCTAGATCACCCCTCCACTTT
>TRBV29-1|-|-|TRBJ2-1
CSVAQGRDEQFF
TGCAGCGTTGCACAGGGTCGCGATGAGCAGTTCTTC
>TRBV21-1|-|-|TRBJ2-3
CASSKSMGRVLTDTQYF
TGTGCCAGCAGCAAATCCATGGGCAGGGTTCTCACAGATACGCAGTATTTT
>TRBV6-6|TRBD1|-|TRBJ2-7
CASRRTGTYEQYF
TGTGCCAGCAGGAGGACAGGAACCTACGAGCAGTACTTC
>TRBV19|-|-|TRBJ2-2
CASRLGARNTGELFF
TGTGCCAGTAGACTGGGGGCAAGGAACACCGGGGAGCTGTTTTTT
>TRBV29-1|TRBD1|-|TRBJ1-2
CSVGSAGQSNYGYTF
TGCAGCGTTGGGTCCGCGGGACAGAGTAACTATGGCTACACCTTC